The 8 T cell receptor beta chains listed next were all sequenced from one sample in a study of beta chain features in type 1 diabetes. Study-wide findings and caveats: For Type 1 diabetes patients, all four CD4+ subsets carried TCRB CDR3s that were moderately but significantly shorter.

The entirety of the isolated RNA underwent reverse transcription, so expressed TCRB transcripts were sequenced. Repertoires were generated with immunoSEQ multiplex PCR, while TCRdb's copy carries only in-frame clones and drops some. Here the sample spans 95,000 to 150,000 clones, 16% being singletons. Their target antigens are unknown. Sequencing was carried out using central memory CD4+ T cells from blood. The source of these receptors is a man under 40 with type 1 diabetes.

The chain joins TRBV9 to TRBJ2-5; the D is unclear. This CDR3 contains 13 residues. The germline V gene has CDR1 SGDLS and CDR2 YYNGEE. V was cut by 4 bases and J by 1 base, with 8 bases left in between. The CDR3 loop reads CASSSRLQETQYF. As DNA, the CDR3 is TGTGCCAGCAGCTCTCGGCTCCAAGAGACCCAGTACTTC.

The genes are TRBV14 and TRBJ2-7; D may be TRBD1 or TRBD2 (5 bases each). V dropped 1 base and J dropped 3 bases, with 13 bases sitting between them. This CDR3 comprises 15 residues. Germline CDR1 is SGHDN and CDR2 is FVKESK. The DNA for the CDR3 is TGTGCCAGCAGCCAAGTCCTCGGGACGAACTACGAGCAGTACTTC. It is translated as CASSQVLGTNYEQYF.

This clone was counted between two and nine times. The chain uses TRBV11-2 and TRBJ2-7, with D unresolved. The CDR3 contains 14 residues. The germline V gene has CDR1 SGHAT and CDR2 FQNNGV. The germline V and J ends were trimmed by 3 bases and 4 bases, with 13 bases remaining between them. The CDR3 loop is CASSFDRALYEQYF. CDR3 DNA sequence: TGTGCCAGCAGCTTTGATCGGGCCCTGTACGAGCAGTACTTC.

V and J are TRBV6-1 and TRBJ2-3; TRBD2 agrees at 10 bases. The CDR3 length is 15 residues. Per the germline V gene, CDR1 is MNHNS and CDR2 is SASEGT. V lost 5 bases, J lost 2 bases, and 4 bases stayed unmatched. CDR3: CASSSSGGDTDTQYF. The CDR3 nucleotides are TGTGCCAGCAGTTCCAGCGGGGGGGACACAGATACGCAGTATTTT.

As to this clone: Other DNA sequences of this sample code for an identical CDR3. The gene calls are TRBV15 and TRBJ2-5; D ambiguous. Trimming shortened V by 0 bases and J by 5 bases, and 7 bases separated the two germline ends. Germline assignment: CDR1 LNHNV and CDR2 YYDKDF (reference sequence). This CDR3 contains 13 residues. CDR3 DNA sequence: TGTGCCACCAGCAGAGATCCGAGGGAGACCCAGTACTTC. Translated, it gives CATSRDPRETQYF.

This clone has more than one count but fewer than ten. The chain recombines TRBV29-1 with TRBJ1-5, with D unclear. This CDR3 spans 13 amino acids. Trimming shortened V by 4 bases and J by 5 bases, and 12 bases separated the two germline ends. In germline, CDR1 is SQVTM, CDR2 ANQGSEA. CDR3 DNA sequence: TGCAGCGTTGCGGTCGGAAACGATCAGCCCCAGCATTTT. It yields the protein CSVAVGNDQPQHF.

This clone was observed a handful of times. The rearrangement joins TRBV2 to TRBJ1-1, with D perhaps TRBD1 (6 bases). This CDR3 has 12 amino acids. With 6 bases removed from V and 7 bases from J, the gap between germline ends came to 12 bases. CDR1 is SNHLY, CDR2 FYNNEI, per germline. The CDR3: CASRDDRIEAFF. The DNA of the CDR3 is TGTGCCAGCAGGGACGACAGGATTGAAGCTTTCTTT.

This clone was counted a few times. V and J are TRBV28 and TRBJ2-5, with no clear D. The CDR3 runs to 14 residues. V gave up 2 bases and J gave up 1 base, with 8 bases separating them. The germline CDR1 and CDR2 sequences are MDHEN and SYDVKM. CDR3 in amino acids: CASSLGGSQETQYF. The CDR3 coding sequence is TGTGCCAGCAGTTTAGGTGGCAGCCAAGAGACCCAGTACTTC.